This entry features one TCR beta chain sequence. The data originate from a study of blood T cell repertoires in COVID-19. On the study more broadly: Researchers got acute and convalescent COVID-19 samples from the United States, Italy and Spain. T cells, B-cell-depleted T cells, or PBMCs provided the cDNA or gDNA that served as material.

The CDR3 has 14 amino acids. Enrollment of patients from Seattle took place during active infection, with longitudinal follow-up. Original processing notes: Researchers report that nucleated cell counts were estimated from reference gene primer amplification. Profiled with immunoSEQ multiplex PCR; TCRdb holds only in-frame clones, not every one. The DNA was the basis for D and trimming; V, J and clone size are from that table. The sample has about 230,000 clones; about 87% are singletons. The specimen sequenced was peripheral blood. This chain joins TRBV21-1 and TRBJ1-2. TRBV21-1 is classified as a pseudogene. The clonotype comes from a man under 40 with COVID-19, enrolled during active disease. CDR3 loop: CASPLWVVEDGYTF. In DNA form, the CDR3 reads TGTGCCAGCCCCCTCTGGGTAGTGGAGGATGGCTACACCTTC.